The 13 T cell receptor beta chains reported below all come from one sample, sequenced in a study of blood T cell repertoires in COVID-19. Libraries were prepared by immunoSEQ multiplex PCR; TCRdb keeps only in-frame clonotypes and omits some of them. Of about 210,000 clones listed, just over 90% were seen once; the top ten hold 0.95% to 1.5%. Sequenced material: peripheral blood. All receptors come from a man aged 25-45 years with acute or convalescent COVID-19.

This rearrangement joins TRBV14 to TRBJ2-7, with no clear D. The germline V gene has CDR1 SGHDN and CDR2 FVKESK. V shed 2 bases and J shed 3 bases, with 8 bases lying between them. The CDR3 runs to 13 residues. The CDR3 reads CASSQPPVYEQYF. The CDR3 DNA is TGTGCCAGCAGCCAACCTCCCGTCTACGAGCAGTACTTC.

This clone was detected once. The chain recombines TRBV5-4 with TRBJ1-6; D is unclear. CDR1 and CDR2 (germline): SGHNT, YYREEE (reference sequence). Trimming removed 4 bases from V and 6 bases from J, with 14 bases in between. The CDR3 consists of 15 residues. The CDR3 DNA reads TGTGCCAGCAGCGCGGATAGACCCCTTAATTCACCCCTCCACTTT. Its protein product is CASSADRPLNSPLHF.

This CDR3 is CASSSTNTGAGELFF. As DNA, the CDR3 is TGTGCCAGCAGCTCGACTAACACAGGGGCCGGGGAGCTGTTTTTT. The chain employs TRBV5-4 and TRBJ2-2, with 7 bases identical to TRBD1. V dropped 3 bases and J dropped 6; count of bases not matched to a gene: 8. The CDR3 has 15 residues. CDR1 and CDR2 from the germline V gene are SGHNT and YYREEE (reference sequence).

V gene TRBV9 combines with J gene TRBJ2-2; D perhaps matches TRBD2 (5 bases). Trimming stripped 0 bases from V and 4 bases from J, with 10 bases between. The CDR3 contains 15 residues. Germline CDR1 and CDR2: SGDLS and YYNGEE. The DNA of the CDR3 is TGTGCCAGCAGCGTAGCTAGCCGGATCACCGGGGAGCTGTTTTTT. Translation gives CASSVASRITGELFF.

This clone was recorded only once. The genes are TRBV6-4 and TRBJ2-5; 8 positions match TRBD2. The V gene end was trimmed by 3 bases and the J gene end by 4 bases; junction bases not matched to a gene: 7. CDR3 length equals 15 residues. Germline lookup yields CDR1 MRHNA and CDR2 SNTAGT. In DNA, the CDR3 is TGTGCCAGCAGTGAGGGTAGCGGGGTAGGAGAGACCCAGTACTTC. Residues: CASSEGSGVGETQYF.

V usage is TRBV27 and J usage is TRBJ1-2; D possibly corresponds to TRBD1 (6 bases). CDR1 MNHEY and CDR2 SMNVEV come from the germline V gene (reference sequence). The ends were cut back, 5 bases at V and 3 bases at J, with 10 bases in the middle. The CDR3 runs to 13 residues. The CDR3 nucleotides are TGTGCCAGCAGTAAGGACAGTTACTATGGCTACACCTTC. The encoded protein is CASSKDSYYGYTF.

This clone was recorded only once. The rearrangement uses TRBV5-5 and TRBJ1-5, with D unresolved. The CDR3 loop spans 15 amino acids. The V and J ends lost 4 bases and 1 base respectively, with 12 bases between them. The germline CDR1 and CDR2 sequences are SGHKS and YYEKEE (reference sequence). CDR3 bases: TGTGCCAGCAGCCCCGTGGGGAGGAGCAATCAGCCCCAGCATTTT. Its protein product is CASSPVGRSNQPQHF.

V gene TRBV30 combines with J gene TRBJ1-2; D is ambiguous. The germline CDR1 and CDR2 sequences are GTSNPN and SVGIG (reference sequence). This CDR3 has 13 residues. The V gene lost 2 bases and the J gene lost 5 bases, with 12 bases spanning the gap. The CDR3 coding sequence is TGTGCCTGGAGTCTCGCAGGCCTATATGGCTACACCTTC. Amino acid sequence: CAWSLAGLYGYTF.

V and J are TRBV7-6 and TRBJ2-7; 10 positions match TRBD1. The germline V gene has CDR1 SGHVS and CDR2 FNYEAQ. V gave up 4 bases and J gave up 4 bases; unmatched junction bases: 4. The CDR3 sequence is 14 residues long. CDR3 residues: CASSWDRGNYEQYF. The CDR3 nucleotides are TGTGCCAGCAGCTGGGACAGGGGCAATTACGAGCAGTACTTC.

The chain has TRBV7-3 and TRBJ1-2; D is uncertain. Trimming shortened V by 1 base and J by 1 base, and 10 bases separated the two germline ends. This CDR3 spans 15 amino acids. CDR1 is SGHTA and CDR2 is FQGTGA in the germline V gene. The CDR3 sequence: CASSLSNKINYGYTF. CDR3 nucleotides: TGTGCCAGCAGCTTAAGTAACAAAATTAACTATGGCTACACCTTC.

This chain connects TRBV9 to TRBJ2-7; possible D gene TRBD1, 6 bases. Deletions cut 4 bases from V and 5 bases from J, with 19 bases between. The germline V gene has CDR1 SGDLS and CDR2 YYNGEE. The CDR3 loop spans 15 amino acids. CDR3 nucleotides: TGTGCCAGCAGCCCCAGCAGGACAGAAGTGGACGAGCAGTACTTC. It specifies CASSPSRTEVDEQYF.

The chain joins TRBV5-6 to TRBJ2-7, with a tentative D call TRBD2 (6 bases). This CDR3 is 14 amino acids long. The V end was cut by 4 bases, the J end by 7 bases, with 18 bases between. From germline, CDR1 is SGHDT and CDR2 YYEEEE. CDR3 nucleotides: TGTGCCAGCAGCACCACTAGCTCAAGAGGGGAGCAGTACTTC. Encoded protein: CASSTTSSRGEQYF.

About this clone: The identical CDR3 is also encoded by other nucleotide sequences in the sample. The chain links TRBV5-1 to TRBJ2-5; D is perhaps TRBD1 (6 bases). Trimming shortened V by 0 bases and J by 3 bases, and 9 bases separated the two germline ends. The CDR3 sequence is 14 residues long. Germline V CDR1 and CDR2: SGHRS, YFSETQ. CDR3 region: CASSLGPGEETQYF. CDR3 in DNA: TGCGCCAGCAGCTTGGGACCAGGGGAAGAGACCCAGTACTTC.